This is a list of T cell receptor beta chains from one sample in a study of shared clonotypes between healthy human individuals. Generated by immunoSEQ multiplex PCR, the TCRdb table keeps only in-frame clones and is missing some. In the table there are over 1.5 million clones, approximately 98% of which are singletons. The sample comprised naive CD4+ T cells sorted from blood. Receptor source: a man in his thirties or forties in good health. CDR3s include the opening cysteine and the closing phenylalanine or tryptophan.

J gene,V gene,CDR3 protein
TRBJ2-7,TRBV5-1,CASSLALAGGYEQYF
TRBJ2-3,TRBV11-3,CASSRRDRGTDTQCF
TRBJ2-7,TRBV5-1,CASHSGRPFEQYF
TRBJ2-1,TRBV11-3,CASSLISGTVSYNEQFF
TRBJ1-1,TRBV7-2,CASSSIEGDEAFF
TRBJ2-3,TRBV30,CAWRTSGTDTQYF
TRBJ2-7,TRBV5-4,CASSFRTGKDEQYF
TRBJ2-1,TRBV28,CASISNNEQFF
TRBJ1-1,TRBV10-1,CASSGDLNTEAFF
TRBJ2-3,TRBV18,CASSNNPGHSTDTQYF
TRBJ1-2,TRBV27,CASSFGKGYGYTF